This TCR beta chain was recovered during a study of blood T cell repertoires in COVID-19. The overall study: COVID-19 samples collected from the United States, Italy and Spain covered acute and convalescent phases. The analysed material was cDNA or gDNA that came from T cells, B-cell-depleted T cells, or PBMCs.

The CDR3 covers 15 residues. The trim removed 5 bases at V and 3 bases at J, leaving 2 bases unmatched. Germline V gives CDR1 LGHDT, CDR2 YNNKEL (reference sequence). In the original analysis: Estimated nucleated cell counts came from reference gene primer amplification. Generated by immunoSEQ multiplex PCR, the TCRdb table keeps only in-frame clones and is missing some. The V and J calls and the clone size are those of that table, but D and trimming were determined from the DNA. The sample includes around 50,000 clones, 87% of them seen just once. The clonotype comes from a man in his fifties or sixties with active COVID-19. What was sequenced was peripheral blood. The chain links TRBV3-1 (or the pseudogene TRBV3-2) to TRBJ2-7; TRBD2 matches at 15 bases. CDR3 sequence: CASSEGLAGGYEQYF. CDR3 in DNA: TGTGCCAGCAGCGAGGGACTAGCGGGAGGCTACGAGCAGTACTTC.